The 31 T cell receptor beta chains below all came from one sample that was sequenced in a study of cytomegalovirus exposure and HLA in healthy donors. PCR amplification relied on 60 Vbeta primers (plus 13 Jbeta primers). This table comes from immunoSEQ multiplex PCR, and its TCRdb copy is limited to in-frame clones, with some not included. This table holds about 40,000 clones, around 68% found once. The source material was PBMCs. The receptors come from a man aged 35 to 55 in good health and CMV-seronegative.

This clone was recorded a few times. The V and J genes are TRBV6-4 and TRBJ2-1; 12 bases fit TRBD2. Germline V CDR1 and CDR2: MRHNA, SNTAGT. CDR3 length: 16 residues. V was pared by 2 bases and J by 4 bases, with 3 bases of the junction left unmatched. CDR3 loop: CASSDGLAGSYNEQFF. CDR3 in DNA: TGTGCCAGCAGTGACGGACTAGCGGGGTCGTACAATGAGCAGTTCTTC.

The gene calls are TRBV19 and TRBJ2-3, with 9 bases matching TRBD2. This CDR3 comprises 13 residues. CDR1 is LNHDA and CDR2 is SQIVND in the germline V gene (reference sequence). With 10 bases clipped from V and 3 bases from J, the junction kept 5 bases outside the gene matches. The CDR3 DNA sequence: TGTGCCACGCAAGCGGGGGGAACAGATACGCAGTATTTT. It translates to CATQAGGTDTQYF.

J is TRBJ2-2 and V is TRBV7-8, with 7 bases matching TRBD2. In germline, CDR1 is SGHVS, CDR2 FQNEAQ. This CDR3 spans 15 amino acids. Losses at the gene ends were 2 bases for V and 4 bases for J; bases not matched to a gene: 4. The CDR3 DNA sequence: TGTGCCAGCAGCTTATTGGGGGGGGGCACCGGGGAGCTGTTTTTT. Amino acids: CASSLLGGGTGELFF.

The chain couples TRBV4-3 to TRBJ1-2; D unresolved. The germline CDR1 and CDR2 sequences are LGHNA and YSLEER. This CDR3 has 16 residues. V shed 0 bases and J shed 1 base, with 12 bases lying between them. CDR3 nucleotide sequence: TGCGCCAGCAGCCAAGATAGAGGCAGTATTAACTATGGCTACACCTTC. Protein product: CASSQDRGSINYGYTF.

The V and J genes are TRBV10-3 and TRBJ1-1, with D possibly matching TRBD1 (6 bases). CDR1 and CDR2 from the germline V gene are ENHRY and SYGVKD. V dropped 6 bases and J dropped 0 bases, with 11 bases sitting between them. The CDR3 is 14 residues long. CDR3 sequence (DNA): TGTGCCATCAGCCGGGACACCATGAACACTGAAGCTTTCTTT. It is translated as CAISRDTMNTEAFF.

This clone was seen more than once but under ten times. The chain joins TRBV30 to TRBJ2-7; D is uncertain. Between the trimmed V and J ends, which lost 4 bases and 6 bases, there was a span of 16 bases. The CDR3 runs to 13 residues. The germline V gene encodes CDR1 GTSNPN and CDR2 SVGIG (reference sequence). Here the CDR3 reads CAWTHQQVFEQYF. The DNA for the CDR3 is TGTGCCTGGACCCACCAGCAGGTCTTCGAGCAGTACTTC.

V gene TRBV18 combines with J gene TRBJ2-5; 9 bases line up with TRBD1. J was trimmed by 4 bases and V by 3 bases; bases with no gene match: 6. The germline CDR1 and CDR2 sequences are KGHSH and LQKENI. There are 15 residues in the CDR3. The CDR3 DNA follows: TGTGCCAGCTCACCGGGGACAGGGTCGGGAGAGACCCAGTACTTC. Its protein is CASSPGTGSGETQYF.

The chain combines TRBV28 with TRBJ1-2; D remains unclear. With 4 bases removed from V and 3 bases from J, the gap between germline ends came to 9 bases. CDR3 size: 13 residues. Per germline, CDR1 MDHEN and CDR2 SYDVKM. The CDR3 sequence is CASSSLGYYGYTF. The DNA of the CDR3 is TGTGCCAGCAGTTCGCTCGGGTACTATGGCTACACCTTC.

The J gene is TRBJ2-3, the V gene TRBV2, with TRBD2 matching 11 bases. CDR3 length: 16 residues. CDR1 and CDR2 from the germline V gene are SNHLY and FYNNEI. V shed 8 bases, J shed 4 bases, and the junction held 11 bases outside the gene matches. Here the CDR3 DNA reads TGTGCCAGCCGAGCCCGTCTAGCGGGGGGCTCAGATACGCAGTATTTT. Its translation is CASRARLAGGSDTQYF. The full variable domain, its missing parts supplied by reference TRBV2 and TRBJ2-3, is EPEVTQTPSHQVTQMGQEVILRCVPISNHLYFYWYRQILGQKVEFLVSFYNNEISEKSEIFDDQFSVERPDGSNFTLKIRSTKLEDSAMYFCASRARLAGGSDTQYFGPGTRLTVL.

This clone has only one observation. The V call is TRBV30, the J call TRBJ1-1, with D maybe TRBD1 (5 bases). This CDR3 region has 15 residues. Germline loops: CDR1 GTSNPN, CDR2 SVGIG (reference sequence). V shed 2 bases and J shed 1 base, with 14 bases lying between them. The CDR3 loop is CAWSQTSTGNTEAFF. CDR3 nucleotides: TGTGCCTGGAGTCAAACCTCTACAGGGAACACTGAAGCTTTCTTT. The whole variable domain, remainder taken from reference TRBV30 and TRBJ1-1, is SQTIHQWPATLVQPVGSPLSLECTVEGTSNPNLYWYRQAAGRGLQLLFYSVGIGQISSEVPQNLSASRPQDRQFILSSKKLLLSDSGFYLCAWSQTSTGNTEAFFGQGTRLTVV.

The rearrangement uses TRBV30 and TRBJ2-2; D remains ambiguous. The CDR3 totals 14 residues. Trimming pared 2 bases from V and 0 bases from J, leaving 7 bases between. The germline gives CDR1 GTSNPN, CDR2 SVGIG (reference sequence). The CDR3 DNA follows: TGTGCCTGGAGTCTCAGGCCGAACACCGGGGAGCTGTTTTTT. Protein product: CAWSLRPNTGELFF.

The rearrangement links TRBV5-1 to TRBJ2-7; TRBD1 aligns across 7 bases. The CDR3 consists of 13 residues. V was clipped by 4 bases and J by 5 bases; unmatched bases: 6. Per germline, CDR1 SGHRS and CDR2 YFSETQ. The CDR3 nucleotides are TGCGCCAGCAGCGACACAGGGGCCCACGAGCAGTACTTC. It encodes CASSDTGAHEQYF.

This clone has only a few counts. V gene TRBV11-2 combines with J gene TRBJ1-1; unclear D gene. Per germline, CDR1 SGHAT and CDR2 FQNNGV. V gave up 3 bases and J gave up 4 bases, with 18 bases separating them. This CDR3 is built from 16 residues. The CDR3 protein is CASSLVRPSGSTEAFF. The CDR3 DNA reads TGTGCCAGCAGCTTGGTGAGACCATCGGGGAGCACTGAAGCTTTCTTT.

This clone was seen once. V usage is TRBV7-2 and J usage is TRBJ2-1, with 12 bases fitting TRBD2. Germline-derived CDR1 and CDR2 are SGHTA and FQGNSA. V lost 3 bases and J lost 4; bases outside the gene matches: 7. The CDR3 runs to 17 residues. The CDR3 loop reads CASSLGASGGAYNEQFF. CDR3 coding DNA: TGTGCCAGCAGCTTGGGGGCTAGCGGGGGGGCGTACAATGAGCAGTTCTTC.

This sequence joins TRBV10-2 and TRBJ2-7; TRBD2 might be the D (6 bases). The length of the CDR3 is 12 residues. V was shortened by 9 bases and J by 6 bases, with 15 bases between the two germline ends. Germline assignment: CDR1 WSHSY and CDR2 SAAADI. The CDR3 DNA sequence: TGCGCCAGACGGGCCTCGGGACTCGAGCAGTACTTC. Its translation is CARRASGLEQYF.

The chain employs TRBV6-1 and TRBJ1-1; D ambiguous. There are 14 residues in the CDR3. V was pared by 8 bases and J by 0 bases, with 13 bases between. Germline V gene data show CDR1 as MNHNS and CDR2 as SASEGT. The CDR3 DNA reads as TGTGCCAGCCGCGAAGACGGGTTGAACACTGAAGCTTTCTTT. The encoded protein is CASREDGLNTEAFF.

This clone appeared a few times. V is TRBV7-2 and J is TRBJ2-5; D is ambiguous. In germline, CDR1 is SGHTA, CDR2 FQGNSA. The CDR3 consists of 12 residues. The V end lost 1 base, the J end lost 5 bases, and 5 bases lay between the germline ends. This CDR3 is CASSLVAETQYF. CDR3 DNA sequence: TGTGCCAGCAGCTTAGTTGCGGAGACCCAGTACTTC. Full variable domain (missing parts from reference TRBV7-2 and TRBJ2-5): GAGVSQSPSNKVTEKGKDVELRCDPISGHTALYWYRQSLGQGLEFLIYFQGNSAPDKSGLPSDRFSAERTGGSVSTLTIQRTQQEDSAVYLCASSLVAETQYFGPGTRLLVL.

This chain uses TRBV12-5 with TRBJ1-4; unclear D gene. Germline CDR1 is LGHNT and CDR2 is FRNRAP. CDR3 size: 11 residues. Trimming took off 7 bases at V and 5 bases at J, with 5 bases between the two ends. CDR3 region: CASVKNEKLFF. In nucleotides, the CDR3 is TGTGCTAGTGTTAAAAATGAAAAACTGTTTTTT. Based on the CDR3 plus reference TRBV12-5 and TRBJ1-4, the full variable domain is DARVTQTPRHKVTEMGQEVTMRCQPILGHNTVFWYRQTMMQGLELLAYFRNRAPLDDSGMPKDRFSAEMPDATLATLKIQPSEPRDSAVYFCASVKNEKLFFGSGTQLSVL.

This clone has just a few counts. CDR3 in DNA: TGCGCCAGCAGCCAAGTTTACGGTGCTGGGGCCAACGTCCTGACTTTC. This sequence encodes CASSQVYGAGANVLTF. The chain recombines TRBV4-1 with TRBJ2-6; D gene unclear. This CDR3 has 16 residues. The ends were cut back, 1 base at V and 2 bases at J, with 9 bases in the middle. Germline CDR1 reads MGHRA; CDR2 reads YSYEKL.

This sequence joins TRBV9 and TRBJ2-5; 7 bases line up with TRBD1. The CDR3 spans 16 residues. After removal of 0 bases from V and 5 bases from J, the junction contained 10 bases not matched to a gene. CDR1 SGDLS and CDR2 YYNGEE come from the germline V gene. This chain's CDR3 is CASSVGLGGEGETQYF. The CDR3 bases are TGTGCCAGCAGCGTAGGGTTAGGGGGCGAGGGCGAGACCCAGTACTTC. Full variable domain (outside the CDR3, taken from reference TRBV9 and TRBJ2-5): DSGVTQTPKHLITATGQRVTLRCSPRSGDLSVYWYQQSLDQGLQFLIQYYNGEERAKGNILERFSAQQFPDLHSELNLSSLELGDSALYFCASSVGLGGEGETQYFGPGTRLLVL.

Only one count was recorded for this clone. The V gene is TRBV4-2, the J gene TRBJ2-1, with 7 bases aligning to TRBD1. The trim removed 1 base at V and 6 bases at J, leaving 6 bases unmatched. Germline V gives CDR1 LGHNA, CDR2 YNFKEQ. The CDR3 extends over 15 amino acids. The CDR3 loop is CASSQAGGPSNEQFF. In DNA form, the CDR3 reads TGTGCCAGCAGCCAAGCAGGGGGTCCCTCCAATGAGCAGTTCTTC.

The V and J genes are TRBV10-3 and TRBJ1-6; 8 nucleotides agree with TRBD1. CDR3 length: 14 residues. Germline CDR1 is ENHRY and CDR2 is SYGVKD. Trimming at V came to 6 bases and at J to 10 bases, leaving 8 bases not matched to a gene. The CDR3 here is CAIRAGGRGSPLHF. The CDR3 nucleotides are TGTGCCATCAGGGCAGGGGGCCGGGGATCACCCCTCCACTTT.

V and J are TRBV5-1 and TRBJ2-3; 9 positions match TRBD2. The length of the CDR3 is 18 residues. Germline CDR1 reads SGHRS; CDR2 reads YFSETQ. Germline trimming cut 2 bases from V and 3 bases from J; bases unmatched to any gene: 13. This CDR3 is CASSFQGGAGLATDTQYF. DNA for the CDR3: TGCGCCAGCAGCTTCCAGGGAGGAGCGGGACTAGCTACAGATACGCAGTATTTT. Full variable domain (missing parts from reference TRBV5-1 and TRBJ2-3): KAGVTQTPRYLIKTRGQQVTLSCSPISGHRSVSWYQQTPGQGLQFLFEYFSETQRNKGNFPGRFSGRQFSNSRSEMNVSTLELGDSALYLCASSFQGGAGLATDTQYFGPGTRLTVL.

The rearrangement links TRBV7-2 to TRBJ2-2; 7 bases align to TRBD2. The CDR3 has 15 amino acids. The V segment lost 6 bases and the J segment 6 bases; nucleotides outside the gene matches: 10. The V gene's germline CDR1 is SGHTA and CDR2 FQGNSA. The chain's CDR3 is CASSFRGVGPGELFF. CDR3 nucleotide sequence: TGTGCCAGCAGTTTTCGGGGGGTGGGACCCGGGGAGCTGTTTTTT.

This clone was seen a single time. V and J are TRBV6-1 and TRBJ2-1, with 7 bases fitting TRBD2. Trimming took 0 bases from V and 5 from J; bases not matched to a gene: 16. In germline, CDR1 is MNHNS, CDR2 SASEGT. The CDR3 consists of 19 residues. CDR3 sequence: CASSEAIVGLAERDNEQFF. In DNA form, the CDR3 reads TGTGCCAGCAGTGAAGCGATCGTCGGTCTAGCGGAAAGGGACAATGAGCAGTTCTTC.

The chain has TRBV10-3 and TRBJ2-7; the match to TRBD1 covers 7 bases. The CDR3 has 15 residues. V lost 3 bases and J lost 4; bases outside the gene matches: 9. CDR1 and CDR2 (germline): ENHRY, SYGVKD. The CDR3 is CAISETGTAEYEQYF. The CDR3 nucleotides read TGTGCCATCAGTGAAACAGGGACAGCTGAGTACGAGCAGTACTTC.

V usage is TRBV18 and J usage is TRBJ2-5, with D possibly matching TRBD2 (6 bases). The CDR3 consists of 16 residues. From germline, CDR1 is KGHSH and CDR2 LQKENI. With 2 bases removed from V and 5 bases from J, the gap between germline ends came to 18 bases. CDR3 region: CASSPLQVRAGETQYF. The DNA of the CDR3 is TGTGCCAGCTCACCATTACAGGTCAGGGCGGGGGAGACCCAGTACTTC.

The gene calls are TRBV10-3 and TRBJ1-3; weak D call: TRBD1 (6 bases). With 5 bases removed from V and 2 bases from J, the gap between germline ends came to 10 bases. CDR1 ENHRY and CDR2 SYGVKD come from the germline V gene. The CDR3 runs to 14 residues. The DNA of the CDR3 is TGTGCCATCAGTCCACAGGGCCCTGGAAACACCATATATTTT. This gives the protein CAISPQGPGNTIYF.

The V and J genes are TRBV7-8 and TRBJ1-1; 7 nucleotides match TRBD1. CDR3 length: 17 residues. V trimming: 4 bases; J trimming: 2 bases; junction bases outside the gene matches: 13. Germline V gives CDR1 SGHVS, CDR2 FQNEAQ. The CDR3 region is CASSWTPGQRRNTEAFF. Written as DNA, the CDR3 is TGTGCCAGCAGCTGGACGCCGGGACAGAGGAGAAACACTGAAGCTTTCTTT.

This clone has only one observation. The chain couples TRBV30 to TRBJ1-2, with D uncertain. The CDR3 runs 13 residues. Trimming shortened V by 2 bases and J by 8 bases, and 15 bases separated the two germline ends. The germline V gene has CDR1 GTSNPN and CDR2 SVGIG (reference sequence). The CDR3 sequence: CAWSIVGREGYTF. The CDR3 nucleotides read TGTGCCTGGAGTATTGTAGGGCGGGAGGGCTACACCTTC.

This chain uses TRBV30 with TRBJ1-2, with 7 bases aligning to TRBD1. Germline V lookup: CDR1 GTSNPN, CDR2 SVGIG (reference sequence). V shed 3 bases, J shed 2 bases, and the junction held 12 bases outside the gene matches. The CDR3 is 16 residues long. CDR3 loop: CAWSQGEWGLNYGYTF. The DNA for the CDR3 is TGTGCCTGGAGCCAGGGGGAGTGGGGACTCAACTATGGCTACACCTTC.